Listed below are T cell receptor beta chains from one sample, sequenced in a study of T-cell memory formation after mild COVID-19. A single record per CDR3 protein comes from TCRdb applying MiXCR to the 5' RACE reads. Among hundreds of thousands of distinct CDR3 sequences, approximately 16% were seen once, and the ten largest hold around a fifth. Sequencing was performed on PBMCs or a T cell subset sorted from them (not recorded which). The receptors derive from a man in his late teens or twenties who had mild COVID-19 (a few samples of this study predate the infection). Cell type and time point are not known. Each CDR3 is given with its conserved first and last residue. A D gene is named only where the DNA matches it firmly.

v_call	d_call	j_call	cdr3_aa
TRBV7-2	NA	TRBJ2-5	CASSLRGDSETQYF
TRBV29-1	NA	TRBJ2-7	CSVGGARYEQYF
TRBV5-1	TRBD2	TRBJ2-1	CASSLQGLAGAYNEQFF
TRBV28	NA	TRBJ2-3	CASSSSQPTDTQYF
TRBV4-2	TRBD2	TRBJ2-3	CASSRLTSVKTDTQYF
TRBV9	NA	TRBJ1-1	CASSVATSAEAFF
TRBV4-3	NA	TRBJ2-7	CASSQDIGDYEQYF
TRBV12-3/TRBV12-4	NA	TRBJ2-4	CASRQTMGPKNIQYF
TRBV3-1	NA	TRBJ2-3	CASSLQSGFRDTQYF
TRBV2	TRBD1	TRBJ2-1	CASRAGTGVYNEQFF
TRBV12-3/TRBV12-4	NA	TRBJ1-2	CASSSTVEGGYTF
TRBV3-1	NA	TRBJ1-1	CASSQDSYVLGNTEAFF
TRBV24-1	NA	TRBJ2-1	CATSDTGYDEQFF
TRBV7-9	TRBD1	TRBJ1-2	CASSLTGGARGYTF
TRBV12-3/TRBV12-4	TRBD1	TRBJ1-6	CASSLGDSYNSPLHF
TRBV7-9	TRBD1	TRBJ2-1	CASSAQGARNNEQFF
TRBV29-1	NA	TRBJ1-4	CSAGANEKLFF
TRBV5-1	NA	TRBJ1-6	CASSLDREIPLHF
TRBV20-1	TRBD2	TRBJ2-3	CSARFLAGGPSTDTQYF
TRBV4-2	NA	TRBJ1-1	CASSQIGHTEAFF
TRBV24-1	TRBD2	TRBJ2-1	CATSDPSGGAHNEQFF
TRBV10-3	NA	TRBJ2-2	CAISDGRGGTGELFF
TRBV6-5	NA	TRBJ2-1	CASSYRDFTGEQFF
TRBV20-1	NA	TRBJ1-2	CSASPGTSKDYGYTF
TRBV7-6	NA	TRBJ2-7	CASSYRMSYEQYF
TRBV29-1	TRBD1	TRBJ2-3	CIGRDREPDTQYF
TRBV7-6	NA	TRBJ2-1	CASTPLDNEQFF
TRBV6-5	TRBD2	TRBJ2-3	CASSEWGGNTDTQYF
TRBV2	NA	TRBJ1-1	CASSEAAEAFF
TRBV5-1	NA	TRBJ1-1	CASSLVGPSDAMNTDAFF
TRBV7-2	TRBD1	TRBJ1-3	CASSFTGVGAGNTIYF
TRBV6-5	NA	TRBJ1-1	CASSTPGRGEAFF
TRBV12-3/TRBV12-4	NA	TRBJ2-1	CVSQRRTYNEQFF
TRBV7-2	NA	TRBJ1-1	CASSLVLDTEAFF
TRBV5-1	NA	TRBJ1-2	CASSAGIALRNYGYTF
TRBV12-3/TRBV12-4	NA	TRBJ2-5	CASSSSKLQETQYF
TRBV7-3	TRBD2	TRBJ2-5	CASSRSGGGAETQYF
TRBV19	TRBD1	TRBJ2-4	CASSPEQTGAENF
TRBV6-5	NA	TRBJ2-7	CASSSRVGEQYF
TRBV20-1	NA	TRBJ2-5	CSAAFTFIQETQYF